This TCR beta chain was identified in a study of cytomegalovirus exposure and HLA in healthy donors. Broader study findings: Reportedly, diagnosis of cytomegalovirus status by the classifier showed high specificity and sensitivity. In the approximately 120 validation repertoires, a later analysis found that first-cohort TCR clusters tended to co-occur. The authors confirmed in vitro that three CMV-associated chains were specific for CMV antigens. Most TCR sequences were rare, but some public TCRs occurred in many donors.

This clone was observed a few times. What it binds is not known. There are 13 residues in the CDR3. Trimming took off 5 bases at V and 6 bases at J, with 10 bases between the two ends. Germline V gives CDR1 MNHEY, CDR2 SMNVEV (reference sequence). Measured with immunoSEQ multiplex PCR; TCRdb has only the in-frame clones, and not every one. The sample gives 120,000 to 150,000 clones, about 89% of which show up once; about 3.1% is in the top ten. The chain joins TRBV27 to TRBJ1-4; D unclear. This clonotype originated in a woman under 30 in good health and CMV-seropositive. What was sequenced was PBMCs. CDR3 sequence reads: CASSPYLDEKLFF. The DNA for the CDR3 is TGTGCCAGCAGTCCCTACCTAGATGAAAAACTGTTTTTT.